The entry below describes one T cell receptor (beta chain). The record originates from a study of blood T cell repertoires in COVID-19. Overall study context: COVID-19 samples from acute and convalescent phases originated in the United States, Italy and Spain.

As originally analysed: Estimation of nucleated cell counts relied on the amplification of reference gene primers. Only in-frame clones appear in the TCRdb table, and some are missing; sequencing was by immunoSEQ multiplex PCR. V and J calls and clone size are those listed in that table; D and trimming were worked out from the DNA. The top ten hold about 4% of the sample, which has a few hundred thousand clones, around 89% seen once. J gave up 6 bases and V 7 bases, and 5 bases lay outside the gene matches. The CDR3 contains 14 residues. Germline V gives CDR1 LNHNV, CDR2 YYDKDF (reference sequence). Sequencing used peripheral blood. This TCR derives from a man aged 60 to 69 who had recovered from COVID-19. The gene calls are TRBV15 and TRBJ2-3; 12 positions agree with TRBD1. The CDR3 DNA follows: TGTGCCACCATGGGGACAGGGGGCATGGATACGCAGTATTTT. This translates into CATMGTGGMDTQYF.